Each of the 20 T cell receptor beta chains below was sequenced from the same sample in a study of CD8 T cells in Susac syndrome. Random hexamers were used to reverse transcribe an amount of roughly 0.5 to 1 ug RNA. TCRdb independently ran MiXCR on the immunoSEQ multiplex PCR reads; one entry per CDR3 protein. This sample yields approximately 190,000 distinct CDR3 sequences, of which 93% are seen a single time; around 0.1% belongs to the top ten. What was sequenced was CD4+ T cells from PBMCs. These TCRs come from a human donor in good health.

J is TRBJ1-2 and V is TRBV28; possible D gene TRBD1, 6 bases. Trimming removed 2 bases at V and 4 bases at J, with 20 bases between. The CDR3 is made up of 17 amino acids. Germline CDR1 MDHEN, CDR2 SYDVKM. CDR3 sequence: CASSLGATGQKGYGYTF. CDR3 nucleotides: TGTGCCAGCAGTTTAGGGGCGACAGGCCAGAAGGGCTATGGCTACACCTTC.

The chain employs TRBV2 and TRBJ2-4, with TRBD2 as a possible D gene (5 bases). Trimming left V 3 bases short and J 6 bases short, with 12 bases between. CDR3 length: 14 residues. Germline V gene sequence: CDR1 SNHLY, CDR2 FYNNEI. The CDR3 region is CASSDGVGRNIQYF. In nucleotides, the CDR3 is TGTGCCAGCAGTGACGGGGTGGGGAGAAACATTCAGTACTTC.

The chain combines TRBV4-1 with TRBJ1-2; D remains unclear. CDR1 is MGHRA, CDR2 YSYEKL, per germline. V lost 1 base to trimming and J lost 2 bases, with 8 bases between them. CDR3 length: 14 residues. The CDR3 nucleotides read TGCGCCAGCAGCCAAGCCGAGGAAAACTATGGCTACACCTTC. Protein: CASSQAEENYGYTF.

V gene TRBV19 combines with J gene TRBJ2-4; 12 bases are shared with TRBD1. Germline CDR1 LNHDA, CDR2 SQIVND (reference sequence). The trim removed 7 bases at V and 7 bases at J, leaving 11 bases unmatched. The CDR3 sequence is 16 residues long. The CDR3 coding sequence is TGTGCCAGTACCTCCCCGGGGGGGACAGGGGGCAACATTCAGTACTTC. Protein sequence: CASTSPGGTGGNIQYF.

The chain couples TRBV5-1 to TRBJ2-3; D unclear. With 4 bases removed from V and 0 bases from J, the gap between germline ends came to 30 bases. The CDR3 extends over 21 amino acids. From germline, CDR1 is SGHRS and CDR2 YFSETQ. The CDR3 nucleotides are TGCGCCAGCAGCCTTGGTACAGCAGGCGGTTACTCCCTACCTAGCACAGATACGCAGTATTTT. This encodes CASSLGTAGGYSLPSTDTQYF.

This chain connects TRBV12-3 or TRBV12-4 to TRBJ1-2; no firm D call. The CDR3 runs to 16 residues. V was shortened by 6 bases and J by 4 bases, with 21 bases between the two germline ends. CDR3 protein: CASSGLNSLGGYGYTF. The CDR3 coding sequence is TGTGCCAGCAGCGGCTTAAATTCCCTGGGCGGCTATGGCTACACCTTC.

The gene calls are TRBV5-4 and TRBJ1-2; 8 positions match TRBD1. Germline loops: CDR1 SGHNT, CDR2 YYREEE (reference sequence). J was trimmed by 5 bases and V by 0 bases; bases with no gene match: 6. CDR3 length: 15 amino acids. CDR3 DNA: TGTGCCAGCAGCTTGGGGGCAGGGGGCGTATATGGCTACACCTTC. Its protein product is CASSLGAGGVYGYTF.

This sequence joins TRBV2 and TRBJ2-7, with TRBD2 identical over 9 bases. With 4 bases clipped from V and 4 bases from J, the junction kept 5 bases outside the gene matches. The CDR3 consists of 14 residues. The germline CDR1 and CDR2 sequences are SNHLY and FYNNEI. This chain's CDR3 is CASSGPAGGYEQYF. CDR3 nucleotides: TGTGCCAGCAGTGGTCCAGCGGGGGGATACGAGCAGTACTTC.

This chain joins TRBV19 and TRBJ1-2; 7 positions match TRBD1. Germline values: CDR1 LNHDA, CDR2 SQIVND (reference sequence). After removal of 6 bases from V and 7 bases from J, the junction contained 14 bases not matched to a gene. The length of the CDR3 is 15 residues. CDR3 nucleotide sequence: TGTGCCAGTAGCTTCCGGAGGACACAGGGGATTGGCTACACCTTC. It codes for CASSFRRTQGIGYTF.

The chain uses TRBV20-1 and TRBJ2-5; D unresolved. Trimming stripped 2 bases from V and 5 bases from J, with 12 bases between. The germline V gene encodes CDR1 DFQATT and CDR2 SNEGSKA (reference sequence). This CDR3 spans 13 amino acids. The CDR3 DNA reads TGCAGTGCTAGATATTCCGTCCAGGAGACCCAGTACTTC. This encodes CSARYSVQETQYF.

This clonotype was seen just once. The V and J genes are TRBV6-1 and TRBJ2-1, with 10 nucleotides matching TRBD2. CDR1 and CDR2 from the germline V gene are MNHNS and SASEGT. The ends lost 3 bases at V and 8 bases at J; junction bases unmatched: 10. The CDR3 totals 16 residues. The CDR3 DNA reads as TGTGCCAGCAGTGAGCTGGATAGCGGGGGGAGATATGAGCAGTTCTTC. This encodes CASSELDSGGRYEQFF.

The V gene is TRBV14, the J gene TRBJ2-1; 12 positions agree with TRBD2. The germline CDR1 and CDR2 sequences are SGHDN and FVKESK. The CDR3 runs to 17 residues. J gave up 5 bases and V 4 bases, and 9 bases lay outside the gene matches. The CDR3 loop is CASSLTSGGGYDNEQFF. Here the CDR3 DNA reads TGTGCCAGCAGCCTGACTAGCGGGGGAGGGTACGACAATGAGCAGTTCTTC.

This CDR3 is CASSLGQISYNSPLHF. For the CDR3, the DNA is TGTGCCAGCAGTTTGGGACAGATCTCCTATAATTCACCCCTCCACTTT. J is TRBJ1-6 and V is TRBV6-5; 7 bases agree with TRBD1. J gave up 0 bases and V 4 bases, and 3 bases lay outside the gene matches. Germline V gene lookup returns CDR1 MNHEY and CDR2 SVGAGI. The CDR3 has 16 amino acids.

The CDR3 nucleotides read TGTGCCAGCAGTCGAGCGGGGGGCTACTCCTACAATGAGCAGTTCTTC. This sequence encodes CASSRAGGYSYNEQFF. The rearrangement joins TRBV28 to TRBJ2-1, with TRBD2 identical over 9 bases. Germline values: CDR1 MDHEN, CDR2 SYDVKM. The CDR3 extends over 16 amino acids. V gave up 5 bases and J gave up 0 bases; unmatched junction bases: 5.

The CDR3 coding sequence is TGCAGTGCTAGAGTTCAGGGGGACTATGGCTACACCTTC. Residues: CSARVQGDYGYTF. The genes are TRBV20-1 and TRBJ1-2; TRBD1 aligns across 7 bases. V was pared by 1 base and J by 3 bases, with 2 bases of the junction left unmatched. CDR3 size: 13 residues. The germline gives CDR1 DFQATT, CDR2 SNEGSKA (reference sequence).

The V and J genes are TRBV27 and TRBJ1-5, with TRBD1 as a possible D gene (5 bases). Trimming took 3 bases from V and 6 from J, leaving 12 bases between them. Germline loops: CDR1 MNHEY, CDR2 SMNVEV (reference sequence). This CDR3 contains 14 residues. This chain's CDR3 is CASSFGGRGQPQHF. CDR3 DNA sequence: TGTGCCAGCAGTTTTGGGGGAAGAGGTCAGCCCCAGCATTTT.

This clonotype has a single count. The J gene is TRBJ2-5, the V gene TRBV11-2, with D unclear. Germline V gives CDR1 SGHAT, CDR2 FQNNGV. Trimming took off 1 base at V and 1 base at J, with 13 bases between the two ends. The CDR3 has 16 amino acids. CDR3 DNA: TGTGCCAGCAGCTTAGTTCCTGCGGTCACCCAAGAGACCCAGTACTTC. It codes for CASSLVPAVTQETQYF.

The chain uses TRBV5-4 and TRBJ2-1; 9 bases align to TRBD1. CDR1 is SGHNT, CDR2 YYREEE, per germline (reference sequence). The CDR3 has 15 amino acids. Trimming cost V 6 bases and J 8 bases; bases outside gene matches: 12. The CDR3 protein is CASTQVGQGIDEQFF. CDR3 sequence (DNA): TGTGCCAGCACTCAAGTTGGACAGGGGATCGATGAGCAGTTCTTC.

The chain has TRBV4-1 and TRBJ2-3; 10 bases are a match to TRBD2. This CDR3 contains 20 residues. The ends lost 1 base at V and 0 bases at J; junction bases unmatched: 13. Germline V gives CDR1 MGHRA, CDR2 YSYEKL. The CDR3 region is CASSQGRGLAGAGSTDTQYF. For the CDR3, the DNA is TGCGCCAGCAGCCAAGGGCGGGGTCTAGCGGGGGCCGGCAGCACAGATACGCAGTATTTT.

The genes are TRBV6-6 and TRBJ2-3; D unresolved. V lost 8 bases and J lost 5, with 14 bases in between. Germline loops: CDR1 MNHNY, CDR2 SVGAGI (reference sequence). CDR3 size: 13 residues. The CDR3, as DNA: TGTGCCAGCCGGGCACTTGCACAAGATACGCAGTATTTT. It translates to CASRALAQDTQYF.